This T cell receptor beta chain stems from a study of low-dose radiotherapy and immunotherapy resistance in tumors. There are many counts of this clonotype. Time point noted: before trial treatment. Priming of first-strand cDNA relied on TRAV- and TRBV-specific primers (covering alpha and beta chains). With a constant-region primer and a V-primer adapter, TCRs were subjected to roughly 20 PCR cycles of amplification. One entry per CDR3 protein, called by TCRdb with MiXCR from the reads. The table includes 35,000 to 45,000 distinct CDR3 sequences, roughly 31% detected once. Germline CDR1 reads MGHDK; CDR2 reads SYGVNS. V lost 3 bases and J lost 2, with 7 bases in between. The CDR3 spans 13 residues.

The chain links TRBV25-1 to TRBJ1-2; TRBD1 might be the D (6 bases). Sequencing was performed on PBMCs, taken before treatment. This receptor was taken from a male donor with gallbladder cancer. The CDR3, as DNA: TGTGCCAGCAGTGACGGACAGAACTATGGCTACACCTTC. This gives the protein CASSDGQNYGYTF.